Listed below are T cell receptor beta chains from one sample, sequenced in a study of cytomegalovirus exposure and HLA in healthy donors. Assay: immunoSEQ multiplex PCR; the TCRdb copy retains only in-frame clones and omits some. The table shows 250,000 to 350,000 clones, with roughly 88% occurring only once. The specimen sequenced was PBMCs. These receptors originate from a man aged 40-50 years in good health and CMV-seropositive. The CDR3 runs from the conserved cysteine through the conserved F or W. The order of the fields is V gene, J gene, D gene, clone size, CDR3 DNA, CDR3 protein. A D gene is named only where the DNA matches it firmly. The listing skips clone size in some rows; elsewhere it reads once, few, many or a size class.

TRBV19,TRBJ2-7,.,.,TGTGCCAGTTCTACGGACTACTCATACGAGCAGTACTTC,CASSTDYSYEQYF
TRBV11-3,TRBJ1-1,.,.,TGTGCCAGCAGCTTCGGGGGATCTAACACTGAAGCTTTCTTT,CASSFGGSNTEAFF
TRBV18,TRBJ2-7,.,.,TGTGCCAGCTCACAACGTAGGACGGAGGATTACGAGCAGTACTTC,CASSQRRTEDYEQYF
TRBV6-1,TRBJ2-1,.,few,TGTGCCAGCACGGTGGGTCGGGACAATGAGCAGTTCTTC,CASTVGRDNEQFF
TRBV19,TRBJ1-5,TRBD1,once,TGTGCCAGTAGTTCTGACAGGGATAGCAATCAGCCCCAGCATTTT,CASSSDRDSNQPQHF
TRBV5-1,TRBJ2-7,.,.,TGCGCCAGCAGCTTGGACAGGCTGAGCTCCTACGAGCAGTACTTC,CASSLDRLSSYEQYF
TRBV29-1,TRBJ2-5,.,few,TGCAGCGTTGAAGGTGGCCCAGGGATCGGGGAGACCCAGTACTTC,CSVEGGPGIGETQYF
TRBV30,TRBJ2-7,TRBD1,.,TGTGCCTGGACCGGGGTGGACAGGGAAACGTACGAGCAGTACTTC,CAWTGVDRETYEQYF
TRBV7-2,TRBJ1-4,TRBD1,.,TGTGCCAGCACCAGACAGGGGAATGAAAAACTGTTTTTT,CASTRQGNEKLFF
TRBV19,TRBJ2-7,TRBD1,.,TGTGCCAGTAGTATGGGACAGGGGGCTTTTACCTCCTACGAGCAGTACTTC,CASSMGQGAFTSYEQYF
TRBV27,TRBJ1-1,TRBD1,once,TGTGCCAGCAGTTGGACAGGGGAAGGGACTGAAGCTTTCTTT,CASSWTGEGTEAFF
TRBV6-6,TRBJ1-5,.,.,TGTGCCAGCAAAATGGGGACACCTAGCAATCAGCCCCAGCATTTT,CASKMGTPSNQPQHF
TRBV18,TRBJ2-7,TRBD1,.,TGTGCCAGCTCACCACCGGGGACAGGGGCCTACGAGCAGTACTTC,CASSPPGTGAYEQYF
TRBV7-2,TRBJ2-7,TRBD1,.,TGTGCCAGCAGCTTAGCCAGGGGGCTACCCTACGAGCAGTACTTC,CASSLARGLPYEQYF
TRBV5-1,TRBJ2-7,.,few,TGCGCCAGCAGCTTGGCGGGGAGCAGGACCTACGAGCAGTACTTC,CASSLAGSRTYEQYF
TRBV28,TRBJ2-3,TRBD2,.,TGTGCCAGCAGAGGAGGCGGGAGTTCGGATACGCAGTATTTT,CASRGGGSSDTQYF
TRBV6-5,TRBJ2-1,TRBD2,.,TGTGCCAGCAGTCATAGCGGGATGTTTGAGCAGTTCTTC,CASSHSGMFEQFF
TRBV5-5,TRBJ1-2,TRBD1,few,TGTGCCAGCAGCCCCCGGGACAGGGGGCGCGAAGACTATGGCTACACCTTC,CASSPRDRGREDYGYTF
TRBV27,TRBJ2-1,TRBD2,once,TGTGCCAGCAGTTTTGGGCTAGCGGCCAATGAGCAGTTCTTC,CASSFGLAANEQFF
TRBV19,TRBJ1-2,TRBD1,.,TGTGCCAGTAGTATGCCCCGGGACAGGAGCTTGAACTATGGCTACACCTTC,CASSMPRDRSLNYGYTF
TRBV7-2,TRBJ1-5,TRBD1,.,TGTGCCAGCAGCTTAGGGACAGGGGATCTTAGTAATCAGCCCCAGCATTTT,CASSLGTGDLSNQPQHF
TRBV5-1,TRBJ2-5,TRBD2,.,TGCGCCAGCAGCTCACGACTAGCAGTACAAGAGACCCAGTACTTC,CASSSRLAVQETQYF
TRBV6-6,TRBJ2-1,TRBD1,once,TGTGCCAGCAGTTACGCGGGACAGGGGACCAATGAGCAGTTCTTC,CASSYAGQGTNEQFF
TRBV7-6,TRBJ2-3,TRBD1,.,TGTGCCAGCGGGTCCGGGGACAGGGGGCGAGATACGCAGTATTTT,CASGSGDRGRDTQYF
TRBV5-1,TRBJ2-7,TRBD2,.,TGCGCCAGCAGCGATGTGACTAGCGGGGGAGCCGAGCAGTACTTC,CASSDVTSGGAEQYF
TRBV7-7,TRBJ2-1,.,.,TGTGCTAGCAGCCCCAAACGGACACTCTACAATGAGCAGTTCTTC,CASSPKRTLYNEQFF
TRBV29-1,TRBJ2-3,TRBD2,.,TGCAGCGTTGAAGGCGGGGGAGGGTCTCGCACAGATACGCAGTATTTT,CSVEGGGGSRTDTQYF
TRBV4-3,TRBJ1-2,.,.,TGCGCCAGCAGCCAAAGCAGGGAATTGATCTATGGCTACACCTTC,CASSQSRELIYGYTF
TRBV4-3,TRBJ2-1,TRBD2,.,TGCGCCAGCATCTGCCGGGAGGGATACAATGAGCAGTTCTTC,CASICREGYNEQFF
TRBV11-2,TRBJ2-2,.,.,TGTGCCAGCAGCTTTGTGGTTCCCGGCACCGGGGAGCTGTTTTTT,CASSFVVPGTGELFF
TRBV7-2,TRBJ2-7,TRBD2,once,TGTGCCAGCAGCTTAACTAGCGGGAGATACGAGCAGTACTTC,CASSLTSGRYEQYF
TRBV27,TRBJ2-7,TRBD1,.,TGTGCCAGCAGTTTAGGGACAGGGCTCGAGCAGTACTTC,CASSLGTGLEQYF
TRBV4-2,TRBJ2-3,TRBD2,.,TGTGCCAGCAGCCGCGCATCGGGACTAGCGGGAGGCGGCGCAGATACGCAGTATTTT,CASSRASGLAGGGADTQYF
TRBV7-2,TRBJ1-6,TRBD1,.,TGTGCCAGCAGCTTAGGAGGGGGCGGATCACCCCTCCACTTT,CASSLGGGGSPLHF
TRBV6-5,TRBJ2-1,TRBD2,few,TGTGCCAGCAGTTACGAGACTAGCGCTCGGCAGTTCTTC,CASSYETSARQFF
TRBV15,TRBJ2-1,TRBD1,.,TGTGCCACCAGCCCTCCGGGACAGGGTTTCGAGGAGCAGTTCTTC,CATSPPGQGFEEQFF
TRBV28,TRBJ1-1,.,.,TGTGCCAGCAGTTTACCGGGGAGCTTCACTGAAGCTTTCTTT,CASSLPGSFTEAFF
TRBV19,TRBJ1-5,TRBD1,.,TGTGCGTCGACCTTAGACAGGGGGCCTCAGCCCCAGCATTTT,CASTLDRGPQPQHF
TRBV5-1,TRBJ1-2,TRBD1,.,TGCGCCAGCAGCCTAGGACAGGGGGAGGGCTACACCTTC,CASSLGQGEGYTF
TRBV6-1,TRBJ2-1,.,.,TGTGCCAGCAGTGAAGCACTGGCGGGACCCCGGCGTGAGCAGTTCTTC,CASSEALAGPRREQFF
TRBV5-6,TRBJ1-4,.,.,TGTGCCAGCAGCTTATACACGACTAATGAAAAACTGTTTTTT,CASSLYTTNEKLFF
TRBV19,TRBJ2-7,.,once,TGTGCCAGTAGTCCGCAGGGTCTCGAGCAGTACTTC,CASSPQGLEQYF
TRBV28,TRBJ2-7,TRBD1,.,TGTGCCAGCAGTTCGACAGGGGGCGAAACCTCCTACGAGCAGTACTTC,CASSSTGGETSYEQYF
TRBV2,TRBJ2-7,TRBD1,once,TGTGCCAGCAGCTCGACAGGGGTCGAGCAGTACTTC,CASSSTGVEQYF
TRBV4-1,TRBJ1-4,TRBD1,few,TGCGCCAGCAGCCCTCTCCGGGACAGGGTTAATGAAAAACTGTTTTTT,CASSPLRDRVNEKLFF
TRBV9,TRBJ1-1,TRBD1,once,TGTGCCAGCAGCGTAGCCGAGACAGGGTCGGAAAACACTGAAGCTTTCTTT,CASSVAETGSENTEAFF
TRBV2,TRBJ1-2,.,.,TGTGCCAGCAGTGAAGGCAGGGGTGGAGACTATGGCTACACCTTC,CASSEGRGGDYGYTF
TRBV28,TRBJ1-1,TRBD1,.,TGTGCCAGCAGAGCCGGGACAGGGGAGCCTGAAGCTTTCTTT,CASRAGTGEPEAFF
TRBV5-4,TRBJ2-2,.,.,TGTGCCAGCAGCTTGGCCGCAGCCGGGGAGCTGTTTTTT,CASSLAAAGELFF
TRBV5-1,TRBJ2-1,TRBD2,.,TGCGCCAGCAGCTTGGAAAGCGGGACTTACAATGAGCAGTTCTTC,CASSLESGTYNEQFF
TRBV2,TRBJ2-7,TRBD2,.,TGTGCCAGCAGTGAGGCTAGCGGGGCCTACGAGCAGTACTTC,CASSEASGAYEQYF
TRBV28,TRBJ1-2,.,.,TGTGCCAGCAGTTTACCAGGGTCAAACTATGGCTACACCTTC,CASSLPGSNYGYTF
TRBV7-2,TRBJ1-1,TRBD1,few,TGTGCCAGCAGCAGGGACAGGGATCTGAACACTGAAGCTTTCTTT,CASSRDRDLNTEAFF
TRBV28,TRBJ2-1,TRBD2,.,TGTGCCAGCTGCGGGACTAGCGGGAGGGCCCCGGATGAGCAGTTCTTC,CASCGTSGRAPDEQFF
TRBV28,TRBJ1-2,TRBD1,.,TGTGCCAGCAGTTCCCCGGGACAGGGGGCGTGGGGCTACACCTTC,CASSSPGQGAWGYTF
TRBV10-3,TRBJ2-2,TRBD1,once,TGTGCCATCAGTGCGGCCGGGACAGGGGGTATCGGGGAGCTGTTTTTT,CAISAAGTGGIGELFF
TRBV19,TRBJ2-3,.,.,TGTGCCAGTCTGGGGGCGAGGACAGATACGCAGTATTTT,CASLGARTDTQYF
TRBV28,TRBJ2-3,TRBD2,.,TGTGCCAGCAGTGCTCCTAGCGGGAGTACCGATACGCAGTATTTT,CASSAPSGSTDTQYF
TRBV27,TRBJ2-1,TRBD1,.,TGTGCCAGCAGGACCGGGACAGGGTACGGCTGGGAGACCTACAATGAGCAGTTCTTC,CASRTGTGYGWETYNEQFF